The 31 T cell receptor beta chains below were found in one sample sequenced in a study of T-cell memory formation after mild COVID-19. TCRdb called the 5' RACE reads again in MiXCR, with one record for every CDR3 protein. The table shows some 330,000 distinct CDR3 sequences, with approximately 21% occurring only once. Sequencing was carried out using PBMCs or a T cell subset sorted from them (not recorded which). These receptors came from an adult woman who had mild COVID-19 (a few samples of this study predate the infection). Cell type and time point are not known.

The V call is TRBV27, the J call TRBJ2-3; D may be TRBD1 (7 bases). V lost 8 bases and J 4 bases, leaving 13 bases between the germline ends. CDR1 is MNHEY, CDR2 SMNVEV, per germline (reference sequence). The CDR3 runs to 13 residues. CDR3 bases: TGTGCCAGCGGGAGGCAGGGGGCAGATACGCAGTATTTT. Translating it yields CASGRQGADTQYF.

The J gene is TRBJ2-5, the V gene TRBV29-1, with D unclear. V was clipped by 0 bases and J by 7 bases, with 6 bases between them. The CDR3 spans 11 residues. Per the germline V gene, CDR1 is SQVTM and CDR2 is ANQGSEA. Here the CDR3 reads CSVEDRGTQYF. The CDR3 DNA follows: TGCAGCGTTGAAGATCGTGGGACCCAGTACTTC.

V is TRBV28 and J is TRBJ1-1; TRBD1 matches 7 bases. Germline CDR1 is MDHEN and CDR2 is SYDVKM. The CDR3 extends over 16 amino acids. V shed 6 bases, J shed 4 bases, and the junction held 14 bases outside the gene matches. In DNA, the CDR3 is TGTGCCAGCAGCAGGACAGGAAATCTTAGGGGCACTGAAGCTTTCTTT. This codes for CASSRTGNLRGTEAFF.

The chain uses TRBV6-4 and TRBJ2-1; 10 bases line up with TRBD2. CDR3 length: 15 amino acids. Germline CDR1 and CDR2: MRHNA and SNTAGT. J gave up 4 bases and V 3 bases, and 3 bases lay outside the gene matches. CDR3 bases: TGTGCCAGCAGTGAAGAACTAGCGGGGTACAATGAGCAGTTCTTC. Its protein is CASSEELAGYNEQFF.

The chain carries TRBV24-1 and TRBJ1-1; D is unclear. The ends were cut back, 9 bases at V and 2 bases at J, with 9 bases in the middle. Germline CDR1 KGHDR, CDR2 SFDVKD. This CDR3 comprises 12 residues. Here the CDR3 DNA reads TGTGCCACCCGACCGGGAAACACTGAAGCTTTCTTT. Translating gives CATRPGNTEAFF.

This clonotype was found many times. For the CDR3, the DNA is TGCGCCAGCAGCCCGACCGGGACAGGGGGCACCGAGCAGTACTTC. Its protein is CASSPTGTGGTEQYF. The V gene is TRBV5-1, the J gene TRBJ2-7; 12 nucleotides match TRBD1. The germline CDR1 and CDR2 sequences are SGHRS and YFSETQ. The CDR3 runs to 15 residues. V trimming: 4 bases; J trimming: 6 bases; junction bases outside the gene matches: 8.

The rearrangement links TRBV5-6 to TRBJ2-5; 11 nucleotides align to TRBD2. Germline V gives CDR1 SGHDT, CDR2 YYEEEE. V gave up 4 bases and J gave up 5 bases; unmatched junction bases: 10. This CDR3 has 16 residues. In nucleotides, the CDR3 is TGTGCCAGCAGCCCGCCGGGTAGCGGGGGGGCGGAGACCCAGTACTTC. This translates into CASSPPGSGGAETQYF.

In its sample, this clonotype was seen a few times. The V and J genes are TRBV9 and TRBJ1-2, with 7 nucleotides matching TRBD1. Germline V gene sequence: CDR1 SGDLS, CDR2 YYNGEE. The CDR3 contains 15 residues. Trimming cost V 0 bases and J 3 bases; bases outside gene matches: 5. The CDR3 loop reads CASSVELGGDYGYTF. CDR3 DNA: TGTGCCAGCAGCGTAGAATTAGGGGGCGACTATGGCTACACCTTC.

This clonotype occurred many times. This chain joins TRBV29-1 and TRBJ2-7; D perhaps matches TRBD2 (6 bases). V gave up 7 bases and J gave up 2 bases, with 9 bases separating them. CDR1 is SQVTM and CDR2 is ANQGSEA in the germline V gene. The CDR3 totals 11 residues. In DNA form, the CDR3 reads TGCAGCGGCGGGGAGACCTACGAGCAGTACTTC. Translating gives CSGGETYEQYF.

This clonotype was seen a handful of times. This rearrangement joins TRBV2 to TRBJ2-3; D may correspond to TRBD1 or TRBD2 (5 bases each). V was pared by 2 bases and J by 2 bases, with 23 bases between. The CDR3 is made up of 19 amino acids. Looked up from germline, CDR1 is SNHLY and CDR2 is FYNNEI. The CDR3 loop is CASSESLGVTPVYTDTQYF. DNA of the CDR3: TGTGCCAGCAGTGAATCCCTGGGGGTGACTCCCGTGTACACAGATACGCAGTATTTT. Using reference TRBV2 and TRBJ2-3 for the parts outside the CDR3, the full variable domain is EPEVTQTPSHQVTQMGQEVILRCVPISNHLYFYWYRQILGQKVEFLVSFYNNEISEKSEIFDDQFSVERPDGSNFTLKIRSTKLEDSAMYFCASSESLGVTPVYTDTQYFGPGTRLTVL.

There are a few counts of this clonotype. The V call is TRBV15, the J call TRBJ2-7; 12 bases map to TRBD2. Germline lookup yields CDR1 LNHNV and CDR2 YYDKDF (reference sequence). The V and J ends lost 4 bases and 0 bases, in that order; junction bases with no gene match: 4. The CDR3 covers 16 residues. As DNA, the CDR3 is TGTGCCACCAGCACTAGCGGGGGGGCCGGCTCCTACGAGCAGTACTTC. It encodes CATSTSGGAGSYEQYF.

V usage is TRBV4-2 and J usage is TRBJ2-7; D not resolved. From germline, CDR1 is LGHNA and CDR2 YNFKEQ. V lost 1 base, J lost 4 bases, and 8 bases lay in between. The CDR3 extends over 13 amino acids. The CDR3: CASSQVSVYEQYF. The CDR3 bases are TGTGCCAGCAGCCAAGTCTCAGTTTACGAGCAGTACTTC.

The rearrangement uses TRBV5-1 and TRBJ2-3; D might be TRBD1 or TRBD2, each matching 7 bases. CDR3 length: 15 residues. With 4 bases removed from V and 5 bases from J, the gap between germline ends came to 17 bases. CDR1 and CDR2 (germline): SGHRS, YFSETQ. CDR3 protein: CASSPRGGGLDTQYF. In DNA form, the CDR3 reads TGCGCCAGCAGCCCTCGGGGAGGGGGCTTAGATACGCAGTATTTT.

This clonotype has at least ten counts. This chain connects TRBV5-1 to TRBJ2-7, with 8 nucleotides matching TRBD1. Per germline, CDR1 SGHRS and CDR2 YFSETQ. This CDR3 comprises 13 residues. With 4 bases clipped from V and 6 bases from J, the junction kept 6 bases outside the gene matches. CDR3 loop: CASSPGQGGEQYF. In DNA, the CDR3 is TGCGCCAGCAGCCCCGGACAGGGTGGCGAGCAGTACTTC.

This chain links TRBV18 with TRBJ2-5; 13 nucleotides line up with TRBD2. The V and J ends lost 0 bases and 4 bases, in that order; junction bases with no gene match: 8. The germline V gene has CDR1 KGHSH and CDR2 LQKENI. This CDR3 region has 18 residues. This CDR3 reads CASSPPGTSGGARETQYF. Written as DNA, the CDR3 is TGTGCCAGCTCACCACCGGGAACTAGCGGGGGGGCGAGAGAGACCCAGTACTTC. Combining the CDR3 with reference TRBV18 and TRBJ2-5 gives the whole variable domain NAGVMQNPRHLVRRRGQEARLRCSPMKGHSHVYWYRQLPEEGLKFMVYLQKENIIDESGMPKERFSAEFPKEGPSILRIQQVVRGDSAAYFCASSPPGTSGGARETQYFGPGTRLLVL.

The gene calls are TRBV30 and TRBJ1-1, with a tentative D call TRBD1 (5 bases). Trimming left V 2 bases short and J 2 bases short, with 12 bases between. Germline loops: CDR1 GTSNPN, CDR2 SVGIG (reference sequence). This CDR3 has 14 amino acids. CDR3 bases: TGTGCCTGGAGTCTCCCAGGGCCTAACACTGAAGCTTTCTTT. It specifies CAWSLPGPNTEAFF.

This clonotype was counted many times. The rearrangement uses TRBV27 and TRBJ1-5; maybe TRBD1 (6 bases). V lost 6 bases to trimming and J lost 7 bases, with 13 bases between them. The CDR3 contains 13 residues. Per germline, CDR1 MNHEY and CDR2 SMNVEV (reference sequence). CDR3 amino acids: CASSVRGGQPQHF. Written as DNA, the CDR3 is TGTGCCAGCAGCGTCAGGGGCGGGCAGCCCCAGCATTTT.

The rearrangement joins TRBV11-1 to TRBJ2-1; D uncertain. The CDR3 runs 16 residues. V gave up 5 bases and J gave up 2 bases, with 16 bases separating them. Germline CDR1 SGHAT, CDR2 FQDESV (reference sequence). In DNA form, the CDR3 reads TGTGCCAGCAGCCACCGGCGGAAGGAACCCTACAATGAGCAGTTCTTC. It translates to CASSHRRKEPYNEQFF.

This clonotype was seen more than once but under ten times. The chain links TRBV7-3 to TRBJ2-5; a possible D gene is TRBD2 (6 bases). Germline CDR1 and CDR2: SGHTA and FQGTGA. Trimming stripped 0 bases from V and 4 bases from J, with 12 bases between. The CDR3 runs to 15 residues. The CDR3 spells CASSLTSGEVETQYF. For the CDR3, the DNA is TGTGCCAGCAGCTTAACGTCGGGAGAGGTAGAGACCCAGTACTTC.

This clonotype was detected ten times or more. The DNA for the CDR3 is TGTGCCAGTAGTATGTGGACAGGTTACAATGAGCAGTTCTTC. Translation: CASSMWTGYNEQFF. The chain couples TRBV19 to TRBJ2-1; 7 bases are a match to TRBD1. Germline-derived CDR1 and CDR2 are LNHDA and SQIVND (reference sequence). With 3 bases clipped from V and 4 bases from J, the junction kept 3 bases outside the gene matches. The CDR3 runs 14 residues.

In this sample, this clonotype turned up a few times. The chain has TRBV28 and TRBJ2-7; 8 bases fit TRBD2. Germline lookup yields CDR1 MDHEN and CDR2 SYDVKM. J lost 5 bases, V lost 5 bases, and 5 bases had no gene match. The CDR3 spans 13 residues. In DNA, the CDR3 is TGTGCCAGCAGTCGGGGGGGTGTGAACGAGCAGTACTTC. As protein: CASSRGGVNEQYF.

This sequence joins TRBV6-2 or TRBV6-3 and TRBJ2-7, with D possibly being TRBD2 (5 bases). Looked up from germline, CDR1 is MNHEY and CDR2 is SVGEGT. This CDR3 contains 14 residues. V lost 2 bases and J lost 2, with 10 bases in between. CDR3 amino acids: CASSYQEATYEQYF. Written as DNA, the CDR3 is TGTGCCAGCAGTTACCAGGAGGCGACCTACGAGCAGTACTTC.

The sample holds a few counts of this clonotype. The V gene is TRBV12-3 or TRBV12-4, the J gene TRBJ2-2, with TRBD2 matching over 9 bases. This CDR3 is 15 amino acids long. V shed 6 bases and J 1 base; nucleotides not matched to a gene: 3. CDR3 DNA: TGTGCCAGCAGATTTAGCGGGAGGAACACCGGGGAGCTGTTTTTT. Encoded protein: CASRFSGRNTGELFF.

The table lists this clonotype with a few counts. This sequence joins TRBV29-1 and TRBJ1-3; D not certain. The CDR3 consists of 16 residues. Per germline, CDR1 SQVTM and CDR2 ANQGSEA. V gave up 3 bases and J gave up 0 bases, with 15 bases separating them. This chain's CDR3 is CSVDSGPVGSGNTIYF. The DNA for the CDR3 is TGCAGCGTTGACTCAGGTCCGGTAGGCTCTGGAAACACCATATATTTT. Supplemented by reference TRBV29-1 and TRBJ1-3, the full variable domain reads SAVISQKPSRDICQRGTSLTIQCQVDSQVTMMFWYRQQPGQSLTLIATANQGSEATYESGFVIDKFPISRPNLTFSTLTVSNMSPEDSSIYLCSVDSGPVGSGNTIYFGEGSWLTVV.

The chain is built from TRBV29-1 and TRBJ1-1; D is unresolved. V was shortened by 4 bases and J by 1 base, with 7 bases between the two germline ends. Germline values: CDR1 SQVTM, CDR2 ANQGSEA. There are 12 residues in the CDR3. The CDR3, as DNA: TGCAGCGTTGGGAACGGGAACACTGAAGCTTTCTTT. Translated, it gives CSVGNGNTEAFF.

The J gene is TRBJ2-7, the V gene TRBV6-1; 7 positions agree with TRBD1. The CDR3 sequence is 13 residues long. From germline, CDR1 is MNHNS and CDR2 SASEGT. Losses at the gene ends were 6 bases for V and 2 bases for J; bases not matched to a gene: 4. The CDR3 nucleotides are TGTGCCAGCAGACGGGACAGCGCCTACGAGCAGTACTTC. Translated: CASRRDSAYEQYF.

This clonotype was observed a few times. The rearrangement links TRBV12-3 or TRBV12-4 to TRBJ1-2; D is uncertain. The CDR3 covers 15 residues. V dropped 6 bases and J dropped 1 base, with 15 bases sitting between them. The CDR3 reads CASRNGRILNYGYTF. CDR3 DNA: TGTGCCAGCAGGAACGGACGGATCCTTAACTATGGCTACACCTTC.

V is TRBV12-3 or TRBV12-4 and J is TRBJ1-1, with a tentative D call TRBD1 (5 bases). The CDR3 length is 15 residues. With 6 bases removed from V and 1 base from J, the gap between germline ends came to 15 bases. In DNA, the CDR3 is TGTGCCAGCAGGACAGCCGGGATTTCGAACACTGAAGCTTTCTTT. As protein: CASRTAGISNTEAFF.

The chain is built from TRBV29-1 and TRBJ1-1; 9 bases align to TRBD1. V lost 3 bases and J lost 7; bases outside the gene matches: 9. This CDR3 contains 14 residues. Germline-derived CDR1 and CDR2 are SQVTM and ANQGSEA. The CDR3 DNA reads TGCAGCGTTGAGTTCCGGGACAGGGACGTTGAAGCTTTCTTT. Translation: CSVEFRDRDVEAFF.

The chain is built from TRBV6-2 or TRBV6-3 and TRBJ2-4; the D is unclear. V dropped 6 bases and J dropped 4 bases, with 16 bases sitting between them. This CDR3 has 15 residues. From germline, CDR1 is MNHEY and CDR2 SVGEGT. The CDR3 loop is CASRTLGERKNIQYF. DNA for the CDR3: TGTGCCAGCAGGACCCTAGGAGAACGGAAAAACATTCAGTACTTC.

This chain uses TRBV5-1 with TRBJ2-3; D is possibly TRBD2 (6 bases). CDR1 is SGHRS, CDR2 YFSETQ, per germline. V lost 3 bases and J 1 base, leaving 15 bases between the germline ends. The CDR3 spans 16 residues. CDR3 amino acids: CASSSTRGGGTDTQYF. In DNA, the CDR3 is TGCGCCAGCAGCTCGACGAGAGGCGGGGGCACAGATACGCAGTATTTT.